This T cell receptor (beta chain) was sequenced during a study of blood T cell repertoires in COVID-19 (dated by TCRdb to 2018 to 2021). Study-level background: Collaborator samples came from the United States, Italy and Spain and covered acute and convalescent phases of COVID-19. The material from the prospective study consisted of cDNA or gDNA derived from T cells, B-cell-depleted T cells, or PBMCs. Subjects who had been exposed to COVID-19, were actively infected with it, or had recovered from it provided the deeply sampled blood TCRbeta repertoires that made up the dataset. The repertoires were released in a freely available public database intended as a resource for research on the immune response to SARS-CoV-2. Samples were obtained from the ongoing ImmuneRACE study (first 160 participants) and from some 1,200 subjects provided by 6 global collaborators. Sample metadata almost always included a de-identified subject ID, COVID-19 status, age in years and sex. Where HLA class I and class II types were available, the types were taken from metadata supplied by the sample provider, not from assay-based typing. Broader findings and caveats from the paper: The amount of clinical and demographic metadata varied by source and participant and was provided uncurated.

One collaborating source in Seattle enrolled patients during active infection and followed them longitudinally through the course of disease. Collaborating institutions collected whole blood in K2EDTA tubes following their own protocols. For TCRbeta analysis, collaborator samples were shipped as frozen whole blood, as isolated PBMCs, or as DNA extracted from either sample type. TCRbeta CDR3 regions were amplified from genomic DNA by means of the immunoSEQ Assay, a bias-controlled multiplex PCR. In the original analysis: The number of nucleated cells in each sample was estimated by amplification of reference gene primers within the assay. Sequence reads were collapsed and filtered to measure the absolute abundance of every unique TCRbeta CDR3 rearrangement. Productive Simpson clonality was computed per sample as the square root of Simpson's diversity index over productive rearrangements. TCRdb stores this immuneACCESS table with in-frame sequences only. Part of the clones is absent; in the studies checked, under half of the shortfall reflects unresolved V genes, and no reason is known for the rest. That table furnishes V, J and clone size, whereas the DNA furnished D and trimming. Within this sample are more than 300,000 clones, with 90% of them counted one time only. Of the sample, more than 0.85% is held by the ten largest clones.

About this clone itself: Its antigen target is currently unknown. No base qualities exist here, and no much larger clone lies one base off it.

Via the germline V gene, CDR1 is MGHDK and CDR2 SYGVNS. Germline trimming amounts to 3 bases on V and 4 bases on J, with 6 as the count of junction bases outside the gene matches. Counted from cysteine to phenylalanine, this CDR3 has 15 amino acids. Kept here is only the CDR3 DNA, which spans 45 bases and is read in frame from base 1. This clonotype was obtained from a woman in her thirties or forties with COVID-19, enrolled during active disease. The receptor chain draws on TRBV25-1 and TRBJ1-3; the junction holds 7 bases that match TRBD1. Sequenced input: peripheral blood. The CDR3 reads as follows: CASSDSTGSGNTIYF. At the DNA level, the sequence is TGTGCCAGCAGTGACTCGACAGGGTCAGGAAACACCATATATTTT.